A selection of T cell receptor beta chains follows, all from one sample in a study of shared clonotypes between healthy human individuals. Assay: immunoSEQ multiplex PCR; the TCRdb copy retains only in-frame clones and omits some. The table has under 650,000 clones, 90% to 96% seen once. Sequencing input: naive CD4+ T cells sorted from blood. The receptors were sampled from a woman in her 30s in good health. Both conserved end residues are part of each CDR3. D genes are given only for firm matches. Some rows have no size entry. The others give once, few or many, or a class for an expanded clone.

J gene,D gene,V gene,clone size,CDR3 protein,CDR3 DNA
TRBJ2-2,TRBD1,TRBV18,.,CASLTGGNTGELFF,TGTGCCAGCCTGACAGGGGGCAACACCGGGGAGCTGTTTTTT
TRBJ2-2,.,TRBV18,.,CASSPTSRSTGELFF,TGTGCCAGCTCACCAACTAGCAGGAGCACCGGGGAGCTGTTTTTT
TRBJ2-1,TRBD1,TRBV19,.,CASSPPPGQGVDEQFF,TGTGCCAGTAGTCCCCCCCCGGGACAGGGGGTGGATGAGCAGTTCTTC
TRBJ2-1,.,TRBV7-2,.,CASSLGSYNEQFF,TGTGCCAGCAGCTTAGGGTCCTACAATGAGCAGTTCTTC
TRBJ2-1,TRBD1,TRBV5-1,.,CASSPGQGPYNEQFF,TGCGCCAGCAGCCCCGGACAGGGCCCCTACAATGAGCAGTTCTTC
TRBJ1-4,.,TRBV30,.,CAWSVTEKLFF,TGTGCCTGGAGTGTAACGGAAAAACTGTTTTTT
TRBJ2-6,.,TRBV29-1,.,CSVTGTSPLGANVLTF,TGCAGCGTAACCGGGACCTCGCCTCTCGGGGCCAACGTCCTGACTTTC
TRBJ2-6,.,TRBV29-1,.,CSVDSGSGANVLTF,TGCAGCGTTGATTCGGGGTCTGGGGCCAACGTCCTGACTTTC
TRBJ2-7,TRBD1,TRBV19,.,CASSPAWGQGAYEQYF,TGTGCCAGTAGTCCAGCATGGGGACAGGGGGCCTACGAGCAGTACTTC
TRBJ2-1,TRBD2,TRBV5-5,.,CASSQDFSGVLSSYNEQFF,TGTGCCAGCAGCCAAGACTTTAGCGGGGTGCTAAGCTCCTACAATGAGCAGTTCTTC
TRBJ2-7,.,TRBV28,.,CASSSTGTGSYEQYF,TGTGCCAGCAGTTCCACCGGTACAGGGTCCTACGAGCAGTACTTC
TRBJ2-7,.,TRBV5-1,.,CASSRLEASYEQYF,TGCGCCAGCAGCCGGCTAGAGGCCTCCTACGAGCAGTACTTC
TRBJ2-4,.,TRBV29-1,.,CSVGMGPGRNIQYF,TGCAGCGTTGGCATGGGGCCAGGGAGAAACATTCAGTACTTC
TRBJ1-2,.,TRBV19,.,CASTRGAHLYGYTF,TGTGCCAGTACGCGGGGGGCGCACCTATATGGCTACACCTTC
TRBJ1-2,.,TRBV25-1,once,CASSKRGEIYGYTF,TGTGCCAGCAGTAAAAGGGGGGAAATCTATGGCTACACCTTC
TRBJ2-7,.,TRBV10-3,.,CAISEGQGVEQYF,TGTGCCATCAGTGAAGGGCAGGGCGTCGAGCAGTACTTC
TRBJ2-1,TRBD2,TRBV28,.,CASSLTPSLAVFSYNEQFF,TGTGCCAGCAGTCTAACCCCCTCACTAGCGGTATTCTCCTACAATGAGCAGTTCTTC
TRBJ2-7,TRBD2,TRBV5-4,.,CASSSGTSVYEQYF,TGTGCCAGCAGCTCGGGGACTAGCGTTTACGAGCAGTACTTC
TRBJ1-6,.,TRBV5-1,.,CASSLDVQKANSPLHF,TGCGCCAGCAGCTTGGATGTACAGAAGGCTAATTCACCCCTCCACTTT
TRBJ1-5,.,TRBV2,.,CASSGQEYQPQHF,TGTGCCAGCAGTGGACAGGAGTATCAGCCCCAGCATTTT
TRBJ2-7,.,TRBV5-1,once,CASSQDSLSYEQYF,TGCGCCAGCAGCCAGGACAGCCTCTCCTACGAGCAGTACTTC
TRBJ2-7,TRBD2,TRBV18,.,CASSPPGVAGAHEQYF,TGTGCCAGCTCACCCCCGGGGGTAGCGGGAGCCCATGAGCAGTACTTC
TRBJ2-7,.,TRBV28,.,CASSSQGAASYEQYF,TGTGCCAGCAGTTCTCAGGGAGCGGCCTCCTACGAGCAGTACTTC
TRBJ2-7,TRBD1,TRBV27,.,CASSPRDRVFNEQYF,TGTGCCAGCAGTCCCCGGGACAGGGTATTTAACGAGCAGTACTTC
TRBJ2-7,.,TRBV27,.,CASSRSGGRVFYEQYF,TGTGCCAGCAGTCGCTCTGGCGGGCGGGTCTTCTACGAGCAGTACTTC
TRBJ2-1,TRBD2,TRBV10-3,.,CAISGRLAGYNEQFF,TGTGCCATCAGTGGGAGACTAGCGGGCTACAATGAGCAGTTCTTC
TRBJ2-1,TRBD1,TRBV19,once,CASSRQGTQRNEQFF,TGTGCCAGTAGTAGACAGGGTACCCAGCGCAATGAGCAGTTCTTC
TRBJ2-3,.,TRBV25-1,.,CASSDTRQGTDTQYF,TGTGCCAGCAGTGATACGCGGCAGGGCACAGATACGCAGTATTTT
TRBJ2-7,TRBD1,TRBV6-6,.,CASSSPGQSYEQYF,TGTGCCAGCAGTTCCCCGGGACAGTCCTACGAGCAGTACTTC
TRBJ2-7,.,TRBV11-2,.,CASSPGASLSYEQYF,TGTGCCAGCAGCCCCGGGGCTAGTCTCTCCTACGAGCAGTACTTC
TRBJ2-1,.,TRBV19,.,CASSMEGSSYNEQFF,TGTGCCAGTAGTATGGAAGGGAGCTCCTACAATGAGCAGTTCTTC
TRBJ2-7,TRBD2,TRBV5-1,.,CASSFSGLADSSYEQYF,TGCGCCAGCAGCTTCTCGGGACTAGCGGACAGCTCCTACGAGCAGTACTTC
TRBJ2-1,.,TRBV14,.,CASSQVGQVGNEQFF,TGTGCCAGCAGCCAAGTTGGTCAGGTCGGCAATGAGCAGTTCTTC
TRBJ2-2,.,TRBV5-4,.,CASSLEWNTGELFF,TGTGCCAGCAGCTTGGAATGGAACACCGGGGAGCTGTTTTTT
TRBJ2-7,TRBD1,TRBV28,.,CASSFQGQGTYEQYF,TGTGCCAGCAGTTTCCAGGGACAGGGAACGTACGAGCAGTACTTC
TRBJ2-1,.,TRBV28,.,CASSLTRLNQGEQFF,TGTGCCAGCAGTTTGACCCGCCTAAATCAAGGTGAGCAGTTCTTC
TRBJ1-1,.,TRBV28,.,CASRKGQRRDRNTEAFF,TGTGCCAGCAGAAAAGGACAACGAAGAGACAGGAACACTGAAGCTTTCTTT